This entry lists 4 T cell receptor beta chains sequenced from one sample in a study of blood T cell repertoires in COVID-19. The repertoire was sequenced with immunoSEQ multiplex PCR; TCRdb's copy has only in-frame clones and lacks some. The table shows fewer than 350,000 clones, with around 85% occurring only once. The source material was PBMCs or T cells enriched from blood (not recorded which). The receptors shown here come from a woman aged 50 to 60 who had recovered from COVID-19.

The gene calls are TRBV28 and TRBJ2-2, with TRBD1 as a possible D gene (6 bases). The V end was cut by 3 bases, the J end by 4 bases, with 6 bases between. The CDR3 extends over 13 amino acids. Germline-derived CDR1 and CDR2 are MDHEN and SYDVKM. The CDR3 protein is CASSLDSTGELFF. CDR3 DNA: TGTGCCAGCAGTTTGGACAGCACCGGGGAGCTGTTTTTT.

The chain carries TRBV28 and TRBJ1-6; a weak D match, TRBD1 (6 bases). This CDR3 spans 15 amino acids. CDR1 and CDR2 from the germline V gene are MDHEN and SYDVKM. Between the trimmed V and J ends, which lost 5 bases and 0 bases, there was a span of 8 bases. The CDR3 nucleotides are TGTGCCAGCAGTCAGGGGAACTCCTATAATTCACCCCTCCACTTT. Residues: CASSQGNSYNSPLHF.

This CDR3 is CASSQAGGPRTDTQYF. In nucleotides, the CDR3 is TGCGCCAGCAGCCAAGCGGGAGGGCCGCGCACAGATACGCAGTATTTT. V usage is TRBV4-1 and J usage is TRBJ2-3; 8 bases map to TRBD2. The CDR3 is 16 amino acids. The germline CDR1 and CDR2 sequences are MGHRA and YSYEKL. The J segment lost 1 base and the V segment lost 1 base, leaving 4 bases of the junction unmatched.

V is TRBV27 and J is TRBJ2-7; D remains unclear. The germline V gene has CDR1 MNHEY and CDR2 SMNVEV (reference sequence). V was clipped by 3 bases and J by 3 bases, with 9 bases between them. The CDR3 totals 13 residues. The CDR3 reads CASSFSSFYEQYF. CDR3 bases: TGTGCCAGCAGTTTCAGTTCCTTCTACGAGCAGTACTTC.